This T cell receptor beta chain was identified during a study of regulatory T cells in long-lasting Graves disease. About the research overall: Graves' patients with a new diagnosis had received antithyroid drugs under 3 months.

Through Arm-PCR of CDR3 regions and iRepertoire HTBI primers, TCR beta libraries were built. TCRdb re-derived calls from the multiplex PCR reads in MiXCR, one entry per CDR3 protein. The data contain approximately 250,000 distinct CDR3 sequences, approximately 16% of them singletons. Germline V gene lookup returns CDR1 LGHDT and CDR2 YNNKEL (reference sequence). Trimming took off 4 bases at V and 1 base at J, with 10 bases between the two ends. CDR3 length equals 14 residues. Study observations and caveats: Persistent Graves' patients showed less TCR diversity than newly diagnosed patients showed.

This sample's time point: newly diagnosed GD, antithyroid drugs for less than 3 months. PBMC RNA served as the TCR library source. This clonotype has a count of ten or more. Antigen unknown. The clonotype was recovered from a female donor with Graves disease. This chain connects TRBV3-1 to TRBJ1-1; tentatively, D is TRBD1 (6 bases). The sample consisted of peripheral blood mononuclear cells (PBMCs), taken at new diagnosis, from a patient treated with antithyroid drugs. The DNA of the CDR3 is TGTGCCAGCAGCCGCGGACAGCCGAACACTGAAGCTTTCTTT. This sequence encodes CASSRGQPNTEAFF.